This T cell receptor (beta chain) was documented in a study of human T cells and chemical hapten exposure. Study-level background: Donors were sensitized with 2% DPC on the upper inner arm.

Described time point: pre-sensitization, week 0. Treatment indicated: therapeutic diphenylcyclopropenone sensitization with weekly scalp DPC. Samples of blood were obtained prior to the application of each patch test. Each CDR3 protein gets one entry after TCRdb re-called the RACE reads with MiXCR. This table has 350,000 to 450,000 distinct CDR3 sequences, 4% to 6% appearing once. This CDR3 comprises 11 residues. Trimming left V 5 bases short and J 7 bases short, with 6 bases between. Germline V gene lookup returns CDR1 MNHNY and CDR2 SVGAGI (reference sequence). Source: whole blood, taken in connection with sensitization to the hapten diphenylcyclopropenone (DPC). J is TRBJ2-4 and V is TRBV6-6; D remains ambiguous. This receptor was identified in a woman in her fifties or sixties with alopecia areata. Some clones in this sample may be carry-over from other donors' samples. Here the CDR3 DNA reads TGTGCCAGCAGTGAGTCCAACATTCAGTACTTC. Protein sequence: CASSESNIQYF.